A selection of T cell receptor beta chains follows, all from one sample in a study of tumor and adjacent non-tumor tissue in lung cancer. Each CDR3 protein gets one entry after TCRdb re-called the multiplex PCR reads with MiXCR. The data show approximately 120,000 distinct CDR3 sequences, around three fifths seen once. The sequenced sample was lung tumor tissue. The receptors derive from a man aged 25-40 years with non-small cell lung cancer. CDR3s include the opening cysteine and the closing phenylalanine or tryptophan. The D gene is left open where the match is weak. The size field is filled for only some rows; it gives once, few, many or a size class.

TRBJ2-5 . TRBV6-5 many TGTGCCAGCAGTTACTCCCACAGGTCCAAAGAGACCCAGTACTTC CASSYSHRSKETQYF
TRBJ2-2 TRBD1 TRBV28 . TGTGCCAGCAGGGGGGACAGGGATAAGATCGGGGAACTGTTTTTT CASRGDRDKIGELFF
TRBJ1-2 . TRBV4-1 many TGCGCCAGCAGCCAAGGAATATCCGGAGATGGCTACACCTTC CASSQGISGDGYTF
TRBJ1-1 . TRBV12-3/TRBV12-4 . TGCGCCAGCAGCCCATGTGTGTACACTGAAGCTTTCTTT CASSPCVYTEAFF
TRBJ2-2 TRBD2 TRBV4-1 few TGCGCCAGCAGCCCCACTTCAGCGGGAGGTTCTCGTGGGGAGCTGTTTTTT CASSPTSAGGSRGELFF
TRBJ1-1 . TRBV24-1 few TGTGCCACCAGTTCGGAGACAGGCCTCACTGAAGCTTTCTTT CATSSETGLTEAFF
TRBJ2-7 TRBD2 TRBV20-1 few TGCAGTGCCACGTCCGGGACTAGCGGGACCTCCTACGAGCAGTACTTC CSATSGTSGTSYEQYF
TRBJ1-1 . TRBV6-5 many TGTGCCAGCAGACTCGGACTGGGGACTGAAGCTTTCTTT CASRLGLGTEAFF
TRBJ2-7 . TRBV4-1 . TGCGCCACCAGCCAAGATTTTACAGAGCAGTACTTC CATSQDFTEQYF
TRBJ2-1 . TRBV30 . TGTGCCTGGGGGGGGACGCTAACGGGAGTAACCTACAATGAGCAGTTCTTC CAWGGTLTGVTYNEQFF
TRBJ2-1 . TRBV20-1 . TGCAGTGCCCGACAACATGGGGGAAATGAGCAGTTCTTC CSARQHGGNEQFF
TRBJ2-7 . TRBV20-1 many TGCAGTGCTAGAGATCCTAGCAGCTCCTACGAGCAGTACTTC CSARDPSSSYEQYF
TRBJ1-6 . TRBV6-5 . TGTGCCGGCAGGGACCTCTCCTATAAATCACCCCTCCACTTT CAGRDLSYKSPLHF
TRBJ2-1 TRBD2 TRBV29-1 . TGCAGCGTTGAAGGGAGACTAGCGGGAGTGGATGAGCAGTTCTTC CSVEGRLAGVDEQFF
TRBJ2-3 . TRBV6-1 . TGTACCAGCAGTGGGCAACAGATCACAGATACGCTGTATTTT CTSSGQQITDTLYF
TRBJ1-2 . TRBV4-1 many TGCGCCAGCAGCCAAGATCGTGTATCCCATAACTATGGCTACACCTTC CASSQDRVSHNYGYTF
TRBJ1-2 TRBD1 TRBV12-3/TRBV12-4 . TGTGCCAACAGTAGGGGGACAGATTACATCTTC CANSRGTDYIF
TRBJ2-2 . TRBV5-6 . TGTGCCAGCAGCCATCCAGGGAGCACCGGGGAGGTGTTTTTT CASSHPGSTGEVFF
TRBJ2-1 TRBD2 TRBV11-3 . TGTGCCATCAGCTTAGGGTGGGGGGGGTATGAGCAGTTCTTC CAISLGWGGYEQFF
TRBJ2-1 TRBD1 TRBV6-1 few TGTTCCAGCAGGGCCGAGACAGGGAACGAGCAGTTCTTC CSSRAETGNEQFF